This is a list of T cell receptor beta chains from one sample in a study of blood T cell repertoires in COVID-19. Sequenced by immunoSEQ multiplex PCR; TCRdb stores in-frame clones only, minus some. The sample yields around 700,000 clones, more than 80% seen once. Sequenced material: peripheral blood. These TCRs come from a woman between 18 and 29 years old with acute or convalescent COVID-19. Each CDR3 is given with its conserved first and last residue. Each record gives: D gene, V gene, CDR3 protein. The D gene is left open where the match is weak.

>TRBD1|TRBV11-2
CASTRDSLSGELFF
>-|TRBV5-1
CASSLDREGNTIYF
>-|TRBV5-5
CASSLGSDNEQFF
>-|TRBV4-1
CASSHRSPVPSNIQYF
>TRBD1|TRBV11-2
CASRSGQGDGNTIYF
>-|TRBV4-1
CASSQARGTEAFF
>TRBD2|TRBV9
CASSVVSGSGGRGEQFF
>TRBD2|TRBV9
CASSAGTSGVDEQFF
>TRBD1|TRBV6-5
CASSYREGQSYEQYF
>TRBD2|TRBV4-1
CASSQLGLAGGRPDTQYF
>-|TRBV3-1/TRBV3-2
CASSQDRGTGYGYTF
>TRBD1|TRBV7-2
CASSPVDRLERYGYTF
>-|TRBV30
CAWSIPGPAYEQYF
>TRBD1|TRBV19
CASSDAGTGVRGELFF
>TRBD2|TRBV5-4
CASSLVTSGGGTDTQYF
>-|TRBV2
CASRGLGFYGYTF
>-|TRBV4-1
CASSQETAGRPYEQYF
>-|TRBV13
CASSSQARGGRETQYF
>-|TRBV18
CASSPPGKRRGTDTQYF
>TRBD1|TRBV29-1
CSVELQGSSSYEQYF
>-|TRBV4-3
CASSQDWTGSTDTQYF
>-|TRBV6-2/TRBV6-3
CASSPREKLFF
>TRBD1|TRBV7-9
CASSLEGQGSYEQYF
>-|TRBV7-9
CASSLVGETLEAFF
>-|TRBV7-9
CASSSSWAILQHYGYTF
>TRBD1|TRBV27
CASSLLGQDHQPQHF
>-|TRBV7-9
CASSSWTGSNTEAFF
>TRBD1|TRBV15
CATRNATGTATYEQYF
>TRBD1|TRBV7-9
CASSLGQGARETQYF
>-|TRBV6-2/TRBV6-3
CASSYLTGTYGYTF
>TRBD1|TRBV6-5
CATTQGYTGELFF
>-|TRBV3-1/TRBV3-2
CASSQVGLWNEQFF
>TRBD1|TRBV30
CAWSVQGASTEAFF
>-|TRBV5-1
CASSLGPGGLDEKLFF
>-|TRBV19
CASSIEDGIYGYTF
>-|TRBV27
CASSSTGFREAFF
>-|TRBV5-8
CASSLDLQRIQETQYF
>TRBD1|TRBV7-6
CASSQGVFSRAYGELFF
>TRBD1|TRBV29-1
CSVADRGDGYTF
>-|TRBV5-1
CASSWTAQDTEAFF
>-|TRBV21-1
CASSNGGIF
>TRBD1|TRBV7-2
CASSEKQGAFPKNIQYF
>-|TRBV7-2
CASSSIHRVAGYTF
>-|TRBV6-2/TRBV6-3
CASSYIVGGHEQYF
>-|TRBV11-2
CASSSEIDSFNGNTIYF
>-|TRBV5-1
CASAQNSYEQYF
>-|TRBV6-4
CASRGADRPGNTIYF
>-|TRBV6-5
CASTRGDYGYTF
>TRBD1|TRBV27
CASSFQPGGQYQETQYF
>TRBD1|TRBV5-1
CASTMRQGGDGYTF
>-|TRBV27
CASSTYPSYEQYF
>TRBD1|TRBV11-2
CASSLDRGPETQYF
>-|TRBV19
CASRARTVISQPQHF